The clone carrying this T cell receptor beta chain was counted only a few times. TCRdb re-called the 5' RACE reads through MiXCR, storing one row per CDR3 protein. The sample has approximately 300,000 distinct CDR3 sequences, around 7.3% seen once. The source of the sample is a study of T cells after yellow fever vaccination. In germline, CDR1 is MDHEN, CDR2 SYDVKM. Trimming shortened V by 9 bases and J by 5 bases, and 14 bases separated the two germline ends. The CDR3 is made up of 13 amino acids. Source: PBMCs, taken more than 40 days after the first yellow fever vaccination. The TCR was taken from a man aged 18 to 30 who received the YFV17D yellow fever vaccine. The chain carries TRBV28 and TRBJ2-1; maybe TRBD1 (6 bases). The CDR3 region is CASVSGTHNEQFF. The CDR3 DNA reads TGTGCCAGTGTATCCGGGACACACAATGAGCAGTTCTTC.